The entry below gives a single T cell receptor (beta chain) sequence along with its context. Antigen specificity is unknown. Sequencing of TCR beta was undertaken in CD8+ and CD4+ T cells derived from blood. Negative magnetic isolation gave CD8+ and CD4+ cells; FACS enriched CD8+ TEMRA. The source of the sample is a study of CD8 T cells in Susac syndrome. Study observations and caveats: The number of individuals included in the study's TCR sequencing and HLA analysis was acknowledged as relatively small.

Random-hexamer reverse transcription was applied to about 0.5 to 1 ug RNA. The CDR3 of TCR beta was amplified by immunoSEQ multiplex PCR across 54 Vbeta and 13 Jbeta. MiXCR, applied by TCRdb to the immunoSEQ multiplex PCR reads, yields one record per CDR3 protein. The sample yields roughly 190,000 distinct CDR3 sequences, about 95% seen once. CDR1 and CDR2 from the germline V gene are SGHTA and FQGTGA. Trimming at V came to 5 bases and at J to 2 bases, leaving 5 bases not matched to a gene. CDR3 length equals 14 residues. J is TRBJ1-2 and V is TRBV7-3; TRBD1 matches 7 bases. Sequencing was performed on CD4+ T cells from PBMCs. The TCR was taken from a human donor in good health. The CDR3 DNA reads as TGTGCCAGCAGCGAACCGGGACAGAACTATGGCTACACCTTC. The encoded protein is CASSEPGQNYGYTF.